This TCR beta chain came from a study of graft-versus-host responses after intestinal transplantation. The overall study: Recipients across the board were started on anti-thymocyte globulin induction, then kept on tacrolimus and steroids for approximately three years.

Per the germline V gene, CDR1 is SQVTM and CDR2 is ANQGSEA. The CDR3 sequence is 16 residues long. Trimming shortened V by 4 bases and J by 0 bases, and 18 bases separated the two germline ends. General study points: Circulating GvH clone levels at their peak were associated with HvG declines (early post-transplant). Recipient marrow contained GvH clones, some of which appeared first in ileum or blood.

This clone was observed once. Its antigen remains unknown. Generated by immunoSEQ multiplex PCR, the TCRdb table keeps only in-frame clones and is missing some. The sample consists of about 30,000 clones, about 92% of them appearing once. The source of this sequence is a human patient who received an intestinal transplant, so some T cells may come from the graft donor. The material sequenced was PBMCs, taken just over 65 days after intestinal transplant. V and J are TRBV29-1 and TRBJ1-2; D is perhaps TRBD1 (6 bases). As DNA, the CDR3 is TGCAGCGTTGGTGGCTTGTTGGACAGCGCTAACTATGGCTACACCTTC. Protein sequence: CSVGGLLDSANYGYTF.